Detailed here is one T cell receptor (beta chain). Antigen: not known. Using immunoSEQ multiplex PCR, the repertoire was profiled, and TCRdb retains in-frame clones only, with some absent. The sample lists about 100,000 clones; 80% to 95% were seen once. Germline CDR1 reads SGHVS; CDR2 reads FQNEAQ. Unmatched junction bases numbered 9, after V lost 5 bases and J lost 6 bases. The CDR3 has 16 residues. These data belong to a study of siplizumab effects on memory and regulatory T cells. Study results and limitations: For siplizumab cultures, the suppressive function of their proliferating Tregs was not confirmed.

The origin of this receptor is a human donor in good health. The chain combines TRBV7-8 with TRBJ1-5, with 11 bases that match TRBD1. The specimen sequenced was CD4+ T cells sorted from blood. CDR3: CASSPGTGGSGQPQHF. The CDR3, as DNA: TGTGCCAGCAGCCCGGGGACAGGGGGTAGTGGTCAGCCCCAGCATTTT.